The entry that follows covers one T cell receptor (beta chain) sequence. From the 5' RACE reads, TCRdb called clonotypes with MiXCR, one entry per CDR3 protein. This sample yields roughly 150,000 distinct CDR3 sequences, of which less than 9% are seen a single time; 2.5% to 3% belongs to the top ten. V lost 5 bases and J 5 bases, leaving 15 bases between the germline ends. The length of the CDR3 is 13 residues. Germline CDR1 is GTSNPN and CDR2 is SVGIG (reference sequence). The entry originates in a study of T cells after yellow fever vaccination. The V gene is TRBV30, the J gene TRBJ2-5; D unresolved. This receptor was obtained from a man younger than 35 who received the YFV17D yellow fever vaccine. This specimen was CD4+ T cells sorted from PBMCs, taken less than 6 days after the first yellow fever vaccination. CDR3 sequence (DNA): TGTGCCTGGGGGCCAAAGCATAGGGAGACCCAGTACTTC. It yields the protein CAWGPKHRETQYF.